This T cell receptor beta chain was observed in a study of cytomegalovirus exposure and HLA in healthy donors. Overall study findings and caveats: Most sequenced TCRs were rare (though some public TCRs occurred in many donors). A later examination showed that TCR association rates differed by HLA locus, with DRB1 most and HLA-C fewest.

Regarding this clone: Its antigen is unknown.

Primers included in the PCR were 60 Vbeta and 13 Jbeta primers. Method: immunoSEQ multiplex PCR; TCRdb's copy keeps in-frame clones and lacks some. The sample data list about 200,000 clones. CDR1 and CDR2 (germline): DFQATT, SNEGSKA (reference sequence). V dropped 5 bases and J dropped 0 bases, with 4 bases sitting between them. The CDR3 consists of 11 residues. The receptor's source is a woman in her 30s in good health and CMV-seropositive. Sequencing was done on a sample of PBMCs. The chain links TRBV20-1 to TRBJ2-5; D gene unclear. The CDR3 DNA reads TGCAGTGCTGAGGACCAAGAGACCCAGTACTTC. The encoded protein is CSAEDQETQYF.